One T cell receptor beta chain is described in this entry. The data derive from a study of monozygotic twins with inflammatory bowel disease. Template switching added UMIs carrying a 6-nucleotide sample barcode. TCRdb re-called the 5' RACE reads, yielding one record per CDR3 amino acid sequence without DNA. Recorded here are around 380,000 distinct CDR3 sequences; the top ten clones represent 2% to 3%. What was sequenced was blood. This TCR was sampled from a human donor with ulcerative colitis or Crohn's disease, or a healthy co-twin of an affected twin (not recorded which).

CDR3 sequence reads: CASRPAGQETQYF. J is TRBJ2-5 and V is TRBV5-1. Per the germline V gene, CDR1 is SGHRS and CDR2 is YFSETQ. The CDR3 is 13 residues long.